The 8 T cell receptor beta chains in this list originate from one sample, sequenced in a study of T-cell reconstitution after alpha-beta-depleted transplantation in children. Preparation of the TCRbeta library involved a method that used unique molecular identifiers. TCRdb passed the PCR reads through MiXCR, listing each CDR3 protein once. The top ten clones hold 4% to 6% of a sample with approximately 230,000 distinct CDR3 sequences, approximately 24% of them seen once. Sample: PBMCs, mostly from graft donor cells, taken 360 days after TCRalphabeta/CD19-depleted stem cell transplant. These receptors came from a female patient younger than 10 who had a stem cell transplant for congenital amegakaryocytic thrombocytopenia, so the T cells may come from the graft donor.

For this clonotype: Possible read error: a much larger clone is one base away. V usage is TRBV27 and J usage is TRBJ2-1, with D perhaps matching TRBD2 (5 bases). Germline CDR1 is MNHEY and CDR2 is SMNVEV (reference sequence). The CDR3 is 14 residues long. Trimming cost V 3 bases and J 8 bases, with 14 bases left between them. The CDR3: CASSFRDYSDEQFF. CDR3 nucleotides: TGTGCCAGCAGTTTCCGCGACTACAGTGATGAGCAGTTCTTC.

This clonotype occurred a few times. The rearrangement uses TRBV20-1 and TRBJ1-5; D gene uncertain. CDR3 size: 12 residues. The germline V gene encodes CDR1 DFQATT and CDR2 SNEGSKA (reference sequence). V lost 0 bases to trimming and J lost 3 bases, with 3 bases between them. DNA of the CDR3: TGCAGTGCTAGAGAACCCAATCAGCCCCAGCATTTT. This gives the protein CSAREPNQPQHF.

The rearrangement uses TRBV20-1 and TRBJ2-3; D gene unclear. From germline, CDR1 is DFQATT and CDR2 SNEGSKA (reference sequence). Between the trimmed V and J ends, which lost 0 bases and 6 bases, there was a span of 10 bases. This CDR3 contains 13 residues. This CDR3 reads CSARDFLGDTQYF. CDR3 DNA sequence: TGCAGTGCTAGAGACTTCCTGGGGGATACGCAGTATTTT.

J is TRBJ2-7 and V is TRBV2; D unresolved. This CDR3 spans 13 amino acids. V was shortened by 4 bases and J by 4 bases, with 11 bases between the two germline ends. Germline lookup yields CDR1 SNHLY and CDR2 FYNNEI. The CDR3 protein is CASSVGAPYEQYF. The CDR3, as DNA: TGTGCCAGCAGTGTTGGTGCACCTTACGAGCAGTACTTC.

The gene calls are TRBV4-1 and TRBJ2-2, with a weak D call TRBD1 (5 bases). Trimming took off 0 bases at V and 4 bases at J, with 15 bases between the two ends. From germline, CDR1 is MGHRA and CDR2 YSYEKL. The CDR3 contains 17 residues. Here the CDR3 DNA reads TGCGCCAGCAGCCAAGATTACAGGACGGTGGGCACCGGGGAGCTGTTTTTT. Its translation is CASSQDYRTVGTGELFF.

This clonotype was found a few times. The CDR3 region is CASSLPLLNTGELFF. The CDR3, as DNA: TGTGCCAGCAGCCTCCCCCTACTGAACACCGGGGAGCTGTTTTTT. The chain combines TRBV12-3 or TRBV12-4 with TRBJ2-2; D not resolved. The CDR3 consists of 15 residues. Deletions cut 6 bases from V and 1 base from J, with 12 bases between.

V gene TRBV7-3 combines with J gene TRBJ2-1; 7 nucleotides agree with TRBD2. The CDR3 runs 14 residues. After removal of 5 bases from V and 8 bases from J, the junction contained 9 bases not matched to a gene. Germline CDR1 reads SGHTA; CDR2 reads FQGTGA. CDR3 loop: CASSPAGLDDEQFF. The CDR3 DNA follows: TGTGCCAGCAGCCCAGCCGGACTAGACGATGAGCAGTTCTTC.

The rearrangement uses TRBV7-9 and TRBJ1-2, with D tentatively TRBD1 (6 bases). Trimming removed 5 bases from V and 3 bases from J, with 10 bases in between. The CDR3 runs to 13 residues. CDR1 and CDR2 (germline): SEHNR, FQNEAQ (reference sequence). The CDR3 DNA sequence: TGTGCCAGCAGCCGGAACAGGGACTATGGCTACACCTTC. Its protein product is CASSRNRDYGYTF.